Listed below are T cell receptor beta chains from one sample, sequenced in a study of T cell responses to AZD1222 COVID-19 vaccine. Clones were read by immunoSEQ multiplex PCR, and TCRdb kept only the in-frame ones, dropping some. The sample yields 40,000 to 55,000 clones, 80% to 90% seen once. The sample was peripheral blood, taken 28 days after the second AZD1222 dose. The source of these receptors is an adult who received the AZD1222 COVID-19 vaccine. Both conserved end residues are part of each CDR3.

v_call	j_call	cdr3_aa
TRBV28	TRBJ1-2	CASKTGGSYGYTF
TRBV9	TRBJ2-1	CASSLSGTVNNEQFF
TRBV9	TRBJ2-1	CASRVRGDEQFF
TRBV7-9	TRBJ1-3	CASSFEWDSGNTIYF
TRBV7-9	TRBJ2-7	CASSPPGGEGREQYF
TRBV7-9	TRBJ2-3	CASSLVPNTDTQYF
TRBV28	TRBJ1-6	CASSALLQGYNSPLHF
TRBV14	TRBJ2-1	CASSIGTGRVLNEQFF
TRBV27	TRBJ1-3	CASSLLVSGNTIYF
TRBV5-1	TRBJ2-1	CASSLGITDEQFF
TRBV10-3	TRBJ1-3	CATGVTLGNTIYF
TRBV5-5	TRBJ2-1	CASSLGTGLSEQFF
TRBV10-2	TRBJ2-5	CASNPTGAETQYF
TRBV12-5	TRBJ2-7	CASGSGPPGQYF
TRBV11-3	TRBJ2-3	CASSNGLASDTQYF
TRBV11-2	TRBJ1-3	CASSSLGQASGNTIYF
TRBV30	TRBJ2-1	CAWSGGTEFYNEQFF
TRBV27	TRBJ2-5	CASRPSTGTQQETQYF
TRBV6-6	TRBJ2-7	CASSSYPESSYEQYF
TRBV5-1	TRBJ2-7	CASSLGNPGGRTYEQYF
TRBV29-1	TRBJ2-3	CSLREADTQYF
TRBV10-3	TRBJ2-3	CAISDDRGLADTQYF
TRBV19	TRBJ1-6	CASSADRGIDSPLHF